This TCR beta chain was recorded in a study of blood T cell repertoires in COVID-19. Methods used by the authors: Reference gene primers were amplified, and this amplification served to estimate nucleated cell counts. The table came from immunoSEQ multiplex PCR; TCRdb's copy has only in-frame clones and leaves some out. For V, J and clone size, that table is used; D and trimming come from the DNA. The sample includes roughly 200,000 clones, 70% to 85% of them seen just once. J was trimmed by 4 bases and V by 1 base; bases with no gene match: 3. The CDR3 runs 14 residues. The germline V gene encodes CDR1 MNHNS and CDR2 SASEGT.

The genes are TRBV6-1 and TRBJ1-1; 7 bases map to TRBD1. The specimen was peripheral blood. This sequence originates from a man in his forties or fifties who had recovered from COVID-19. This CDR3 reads CASSEGSGGTEAFF. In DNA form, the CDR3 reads TGTGCCAGCAGTGAAGGGTCAGGGGGCACTGAAGCTTTCTTT.